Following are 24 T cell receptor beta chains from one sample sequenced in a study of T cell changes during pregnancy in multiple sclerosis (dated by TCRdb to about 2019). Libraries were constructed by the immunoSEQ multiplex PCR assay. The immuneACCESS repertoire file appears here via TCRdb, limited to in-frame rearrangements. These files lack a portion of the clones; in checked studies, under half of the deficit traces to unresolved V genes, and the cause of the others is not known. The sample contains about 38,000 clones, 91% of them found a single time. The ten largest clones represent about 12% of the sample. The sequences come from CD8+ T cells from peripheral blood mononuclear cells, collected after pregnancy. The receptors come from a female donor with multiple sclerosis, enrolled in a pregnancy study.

In DNA, the CDR3 is TGTGCCACCAGCAGAGGAACAGGGTATTCGGTGGAGCAGTACTTC. It yields the protein CATSRGTGYSVEQYF. This sequence joins TRBV15 and TRBJ2-7, with D possibly matching TRBD1 (6 bases). The V and J ends lost 1 base and 7 bases respectively, with 17 bases between them. CDR1 is LNHNV, CDR2 YYDKDF, per germline (reference sequence). This CDR3 comprises 15 residues.

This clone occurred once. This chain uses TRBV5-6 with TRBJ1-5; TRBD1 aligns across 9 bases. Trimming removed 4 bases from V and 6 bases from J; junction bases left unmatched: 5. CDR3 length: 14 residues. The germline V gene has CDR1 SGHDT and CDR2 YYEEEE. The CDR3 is CASSVYRGPQPQHF. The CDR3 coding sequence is TGTGCCAGCAGCGTATACAGGGGGCCTCAGCCCCAGCATTTT.

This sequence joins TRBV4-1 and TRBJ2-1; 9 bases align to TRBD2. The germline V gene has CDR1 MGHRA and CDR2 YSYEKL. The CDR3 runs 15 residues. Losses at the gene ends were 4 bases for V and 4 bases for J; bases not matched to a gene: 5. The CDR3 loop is CASSLSGGGYNEQFF. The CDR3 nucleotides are TGCGCCAGCAGCCTTAGCGGGGGAGGTTACAATGAGCAGTTCTTC.

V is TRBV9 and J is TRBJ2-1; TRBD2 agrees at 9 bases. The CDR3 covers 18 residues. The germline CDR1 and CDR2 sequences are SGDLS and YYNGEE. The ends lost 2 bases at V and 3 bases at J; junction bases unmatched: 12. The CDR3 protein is CASSVAQGSGSFYNEQFF. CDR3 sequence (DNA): TGTGCCAGCAGCGTTGCTCAGGGTAGCGGGAGTTTCTACAATGAGCAGTTCTTC.

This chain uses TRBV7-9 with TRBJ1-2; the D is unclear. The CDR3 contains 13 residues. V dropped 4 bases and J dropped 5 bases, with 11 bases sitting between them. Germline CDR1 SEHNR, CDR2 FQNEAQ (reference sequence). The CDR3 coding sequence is TGTGCCAGCAGCTCACCTGGAGCATATGGCTACACCTTC. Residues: CASSSPGAYGYTF.

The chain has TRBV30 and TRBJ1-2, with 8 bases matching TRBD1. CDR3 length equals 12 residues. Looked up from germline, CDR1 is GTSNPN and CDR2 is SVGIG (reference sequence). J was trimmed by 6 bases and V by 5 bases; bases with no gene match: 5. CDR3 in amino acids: CAWDRGGDGYTF. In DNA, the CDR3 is TGTGCCTGGGACAGGGGAGGAGATGGCTACACCTTC. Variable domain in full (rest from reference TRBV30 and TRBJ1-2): SQTIHQWPATLVQPVGSPLSLECTVEGTSNPNLYWYRQAAGRGLQLLFYSVGIGQISSEVPQNLSASRPQDRQFILSSKKLLLSDSGFYLCAWDRGGDGYTFGSGTRLTVV.

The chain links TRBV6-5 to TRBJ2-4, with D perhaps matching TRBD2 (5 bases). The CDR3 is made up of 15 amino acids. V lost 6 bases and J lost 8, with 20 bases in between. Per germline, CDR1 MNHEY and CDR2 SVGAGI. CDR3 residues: CASRPFRGEVDIQYF. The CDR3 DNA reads TGTGCCAGCAGGCCTTTCCGGGGTGAGGTGGACATTCAGTACTTC.

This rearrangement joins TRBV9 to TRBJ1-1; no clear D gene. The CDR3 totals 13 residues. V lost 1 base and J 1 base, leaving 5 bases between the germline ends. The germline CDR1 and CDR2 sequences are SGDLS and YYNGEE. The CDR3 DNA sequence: TGTGCCAGCAGCGTACAGGCGAACACTGAAGCTTTCTTT. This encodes CASSVQANTEAFF.

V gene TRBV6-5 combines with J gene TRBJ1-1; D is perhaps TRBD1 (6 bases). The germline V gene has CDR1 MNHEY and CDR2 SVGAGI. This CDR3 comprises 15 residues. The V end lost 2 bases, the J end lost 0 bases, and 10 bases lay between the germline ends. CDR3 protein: CASSYGQRLNTEAFF. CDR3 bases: TGTGCCAGCAGTTACGGACAGAGACTGAACACTGAAGCTTTCTTT.

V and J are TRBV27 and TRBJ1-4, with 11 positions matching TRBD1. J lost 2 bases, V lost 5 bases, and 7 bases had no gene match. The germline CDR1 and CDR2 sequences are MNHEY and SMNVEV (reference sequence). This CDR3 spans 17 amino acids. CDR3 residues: CASSPGQGARTNEKLFF. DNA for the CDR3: TGTGCCAGCAGTCCCGGACAGGGGGCGAGGACTAATGAAAAACTGTTTTTT.

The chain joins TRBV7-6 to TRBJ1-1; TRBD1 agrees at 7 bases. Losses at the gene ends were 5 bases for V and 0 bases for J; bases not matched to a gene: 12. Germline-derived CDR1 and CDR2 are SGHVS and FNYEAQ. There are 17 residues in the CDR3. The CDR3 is CASSRDRTGRMNTEAFF. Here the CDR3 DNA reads TGTGCCAGCAGCCGAGATAGGACAGGACGGATGAACACTGAAGCTTTCTTT. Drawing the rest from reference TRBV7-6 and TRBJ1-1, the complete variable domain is GAGVSQSPRYKVTKRGQDVALRCDPISGHVSLYWYRQALGQGPEFLTYFNYEAQQDKSGLPNDRFSAERPEGSISTLTIQRTEQRDSAMYRCASSRDRTGRMNTEAFFGQGTRLTVV.

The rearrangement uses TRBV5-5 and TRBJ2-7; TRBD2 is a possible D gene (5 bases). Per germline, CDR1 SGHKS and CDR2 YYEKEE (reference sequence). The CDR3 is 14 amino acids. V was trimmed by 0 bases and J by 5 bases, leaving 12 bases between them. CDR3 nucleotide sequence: TGTGCCAGCAGCTTGGGACTACCCCGGGACGAGCAGTACTTC. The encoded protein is CASSLGLPRDEQYF.

The CDR3 region has the DNA TGTGCCAGCAGTTCCGGGACTACCCACACAGATACGCAGTATTTT. Amino acids: CASSSGTTHTDTQYF. V and J are TRBV28 and TRBJ2-3; 7 bases align to TRBD2. CDR3 length: 15 amino acids. Germline loops: CDR1 MDHEN, CDR2 SYDVKM. The trim removed 4 bases at V and 2 bases at J, leaving 6 bases unmatched.

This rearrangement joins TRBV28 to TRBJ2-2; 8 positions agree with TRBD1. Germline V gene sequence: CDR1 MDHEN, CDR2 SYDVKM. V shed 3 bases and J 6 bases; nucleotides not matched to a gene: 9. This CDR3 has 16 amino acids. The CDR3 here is CASSFPGQGGSGELFF. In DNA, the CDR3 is TGTGCCAGCAGTTTCCCCGGACAGGGAGGATCCGGGGAGCTGTTTTTT.

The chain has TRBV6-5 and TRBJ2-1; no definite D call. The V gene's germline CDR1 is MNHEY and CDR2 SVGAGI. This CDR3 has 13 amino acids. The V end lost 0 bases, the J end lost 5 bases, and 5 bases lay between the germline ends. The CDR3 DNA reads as TGTGCCAGCAGTTACTCCGGAGACAATGAGCAGTTCTTC. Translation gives CASSYSGDNEQFF.

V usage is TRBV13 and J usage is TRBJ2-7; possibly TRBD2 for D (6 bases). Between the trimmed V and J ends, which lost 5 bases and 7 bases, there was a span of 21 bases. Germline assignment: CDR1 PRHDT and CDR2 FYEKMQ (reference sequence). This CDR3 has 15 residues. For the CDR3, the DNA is TGTGCCAGCAGCCACTCCGGGACTCCTCTGCGAGAGCAGTACTTC. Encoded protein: CASSHSGTPLREQYF.

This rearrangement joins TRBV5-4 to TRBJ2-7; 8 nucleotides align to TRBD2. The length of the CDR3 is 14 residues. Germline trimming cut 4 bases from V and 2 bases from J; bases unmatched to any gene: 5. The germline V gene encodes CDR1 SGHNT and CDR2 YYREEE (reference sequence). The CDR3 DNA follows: TGTGCCAGCAGCGATACTAGCGGCACCTACGAGCAGTACTTC. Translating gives CASSDTSGTYEQYF.

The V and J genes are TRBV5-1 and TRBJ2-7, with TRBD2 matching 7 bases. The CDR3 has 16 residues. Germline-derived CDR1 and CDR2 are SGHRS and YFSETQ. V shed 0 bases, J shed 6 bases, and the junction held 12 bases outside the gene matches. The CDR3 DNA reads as TGCGCCAGCAGCTTGGGCCGGACTAGTACCTCCCTCGAGCAGTACTTC. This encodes CASSLGRTSTSLEQYF.

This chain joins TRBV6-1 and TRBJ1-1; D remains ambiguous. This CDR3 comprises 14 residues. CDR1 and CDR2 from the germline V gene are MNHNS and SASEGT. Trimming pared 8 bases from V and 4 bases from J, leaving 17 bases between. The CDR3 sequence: CASVRGVSATEAFF. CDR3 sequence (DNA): TGTGCCAGCGTGCGGGGAGTTTCAGCCACTGAAGCTTTCTTT.

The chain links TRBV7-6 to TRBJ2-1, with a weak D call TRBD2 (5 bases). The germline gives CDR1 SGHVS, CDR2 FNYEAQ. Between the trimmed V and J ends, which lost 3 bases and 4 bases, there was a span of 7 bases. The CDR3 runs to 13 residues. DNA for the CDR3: TGTGCCAGCAGCTTCGGGGTTTACAATGAGCAGTTCTTC. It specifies CASSFGVYNEQFF.

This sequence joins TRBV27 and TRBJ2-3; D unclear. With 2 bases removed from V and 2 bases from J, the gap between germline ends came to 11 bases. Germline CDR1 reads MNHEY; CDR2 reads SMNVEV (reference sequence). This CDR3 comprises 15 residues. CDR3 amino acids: CASSLGERATDTQYF. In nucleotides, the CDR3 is TGTGCCAGCAGTTTAGGAGAACGTGCCACAGATACGCAGTATTTT.

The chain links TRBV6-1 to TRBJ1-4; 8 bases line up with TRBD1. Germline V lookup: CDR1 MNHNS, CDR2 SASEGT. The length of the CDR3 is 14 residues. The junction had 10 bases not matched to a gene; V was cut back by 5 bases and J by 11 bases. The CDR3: CASSPGQETSKLFF. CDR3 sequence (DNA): TGTGCCAGCAGTCCGGGACAGGAGACGTCTAAACTGTTTTTT.

The CDR3 DNA sequence: TGTGCCAGCAGTGAATTAGGGGCAGGGATGATTGACACTGAAGCTTTCTTT. This encodes CASSELGAGMIDTEAFF. This sequence joins TRBV6-1 and TRBJ1-1; possible D gene TRBD1, 5 bases. V was clipped by 2 bases and J by 3 bases, with 19 bases between them. CDR1 and CDR2 (germline): MNHNS, SASEGT. CDR3 length: 17 residues.

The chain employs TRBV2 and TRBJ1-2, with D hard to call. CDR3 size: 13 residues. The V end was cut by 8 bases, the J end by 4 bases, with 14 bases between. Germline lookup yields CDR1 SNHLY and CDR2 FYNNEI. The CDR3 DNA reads TGTGCCAGCCTCCAGGCCCTGGTCTATGGCTACACCTTC. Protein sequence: CASLQALVYGYTF.